This T cell receptor beta chain was recorded in a study of T cells in Graves' hyperthyroidism and ophthalmopathy. Study in general: Initial diagnosis, before any treatment, was when peripheral blood was collected.

Under 3 months was the duration of disease in ophthalmopathy patients, who also had a Clinical Activity Score of at least 3 and a NOSPECS grade of at least 4. V lost 6 bases and J lost 0, with 15 bases in between. Per the germline V gene, CDR1 is DFQATT and CDR2 is SNEGSKA (reference sequence). There are 16 residues in the CDR3. Overall study results and limits: A 13 V-J signature model discriminated ophthalmopathy versus stable hyperthyroidism. The model made its ophthalmopathy prediction, and onset followed a median about 6 months later.

This clonotype came up a few times. What it binds is not known. The source material, RNA transcripts, was used to amplify TCR beta CDR3 regions. First-round RT-PCR of the TCR CDR3 relied on the HTBI primer set. From the multiplex PCR reads, TCRdb called clonotypes with MiXCR, one entry per CDR3 protein. Of hundreds of thousands of distinct CDR3 sequences listed, roughly 22% are singletons. The sequencing sample was made of blood. The V call is TRBV20-1, the J call TRBJ1-6; D possibly corresponds to TRBD1 (5 bases). The sequence was collected from a man younger than 45 with Graves' ophthalmopathy. CDR3 loop: CSAKDSLSSYNSPLHF. Here the CDR3 DNA reads TGCAGTGCAAAAGACAGCCTAAGCTCCTATAATTCACCCCTCCACTTT.